These T cell receptor beta chains were read from a single sample in a study of T-cell memory formation after mild COVID-19. TCRdb redid the calling of the 5' RACE reads with MiXCR, one entry per CDR3 protein. The sample has hundreds of thousands of distinct CDR3 sequences, approximately 8.4% seen once. The sample taken for sequencing was PBMCs or a T cell subset sorted from them (not recorded which). The receptors derive from a man in his late teens or twenties who had mild COVID-19 (a few samples of this study predate the infection). Cell type and time point are not known. CDR3s include the opening cysteine and the closing phenylalanine or tryptophan. The D gene is left open where the match is weak. Clone size is shown for a subset of rows, as once, few, many or a class of expanded clone.

j_call: TRBJ2-5
d_call: .
clone_size: few
v_call: TRBV20-1
cdr3_nt: TGCAGTGCGCCCCCCTCAGGTGGGACGGAGACCCAGTACTTC
cdr3_aa: CSAPPSGGTETQYF

j_call: TRBJ2-7
d_call: TRBD2
clone_size: many
v_call: TRBV7-2
cdr3_nt: TGTGCCAGCAGCCGGCTTGGGGGGGAGTCCTACGAGCAGTACTTC
cdr3_aa: CASSRLGGESYEQYF

j_call: TRBJ1-2
d_call: TRBD1
clone_size: .
v_call: TRBV5-1
cdr3_nt: TGCGCCAGCAGTGGACAGGGGTTTTACTATGGCTACACCTTC
cdr3_aa: CASSGQGFYYGYTF

j_call: TRBJ2-1
d_call: .
clone_size: few
v_call: TRBV4-2
cdr3_nt: TGTGCCAGCAGCCAAGTGTTCGAGCGGCTAGCTGGTAACGATGAGCAGTTCTTC
cdr3_aa: CASSQVFERLAGNDEQFF

j_call: TRBJ1-2
d_call: TRBD1
clone_size: .
v_call: TRBV9
cdr3_nt: TGTGCCAGCAGCGTAGCTAGGACAGGGAGGGATGGCTACACCTTC
cdr3_aa: CASSVARTGRDGYTF

j_call: TRBJ1-5
d_call: .
clone_size: few
v_call: TRBV6-2/TRBV6-3
cdr3_nt: TGTGCCAGCGGAAGCGTGTGGAAGCAGCCCCAGCATTTT
cdr3_aa: CASGSVWKQPQHF

j_call: TRBJ2-5
d_call: .
clone_size: once
v_call: TRBV20-1
cdr3_nt: TGCAGTGCTAGGGATGGGGGATGGGGGGAGACCCAGTACTTC
cdr3_aa: CSARDGGWGETQYF

j_call: TRBJ2-7
d_call: .
clone_size: .
v_call: TRBV20-1
cdr3_nt: TGCAGTGCAGGGGGAGGACCCTACGATCAGTACTTC
cdr3_aa: CSAGGGPYDQYF

j_call: TRBJ1-6
d_call: .
clone_size: many
v_call: TRBV4-3
cdr3_nt: TGCGCCAGCAGCCAAGAAGGGGGTTCACCCCTCCACTTT
cdr3_aa: CASSQEGGSPLHF

j_call: TRBJ2-5
d_call: TRBD1
clone_size: .
v_call: TRBV7-2
cdr3_nt: TGTGCCAGCAGCGGTGCAGGGGGCCCCCAAGAGACCCAGTACTTC
cdr3_aa: CASSGAGGPQETQYF

j_call: TRBJ2-5
d_call: .
clone_size: .
v_call: TRBV25-1
cdr3_nt: TGTGCCAGCAGTGATCTAGGGACCGGGACCGAGGGAGAGACCCAGTACTTC
cdr3_aa: CASSDLGTGTEGETQYF

j_call: TRBJ2-5
d_call: TRBD2
clone_size: many
v_call: TRBV7-6
cdr3_nt: TGTGCCAGCAGCTCCGTGGGGGGGAAGGAGACCCAGTACTTC
cdr3_aa: CASSSVGGKETQYF

j_call: TRBJ1-2
d_call: .
clone_size: few
v_call: TRBV12-3/TRBV12-4
cdr3_nt: TGTGCCAGCAGTATCATGATCTCGATAGGCTATGGCTACACCTTC
cdr3_aa: CASSIMISIGYGYTF

j_call: TRBJ2-3
d_call: TRBD1
clone_size: many
v_call: TRBV7-6
cdr3_nt: TGTGCCAGCAGCTTAACAGGGGGCTTTACAGATACGCAGTATTTT
cdr3_aa: CASSLTGGFTDTQYF

j_call: TRBJ1-5
d_call: .
clone_size: few
v_call: TRBV5-6
cdr3_nt: TGTGCCAGCAGCCGTATCAGTCAGCCCCAGCATTTT
cdr3_aa: CASSRISQPQHF

j_call: TRBJ2-5
d_call: TRBD2
clone_size: few
v_call: TRBV7-2
cdr3_nt: TGTGCCAGCAGCCCCCGGCGACTAGCGGGGGTCGAGACCCAGTACTTC
cdr3_aa: CASSPRRLAGVETQYF

j_call: TRBJ2-7
d_call: TRBD2
clone_size: few
v_call: TRBV10-3
cdr3_nt: TGTGCCATCAGTGGGACGGGGACTAGCGGGGGAAATTACTACGAGCAGTACTTC
cdr3_aa: CAISGTGTSGGNYYEQYF

j_call: TRBJ1-2
d_call: TRBD1
clone_size: .
v_call: TRBV13
cdr3_nt: TGTGCCAGCAGCAAAGCGGGACAGGCACAGGAGGGCTACACCTTC
cdr3_aa: CASSKAGQAQEGYTF

j_call: TRBJ1-5
d_call: .
clone_size: many
v_call: TRBV7-2
cdr3_nt: TGTGCCAGCAGCGTAAGGGGGGATCAGCCCCAGCATTTT
cdr3_aa: CASSVRGDQPQHF

j_call: TRBJ2-3
d_call: .
clone_size: few
v_call: TRBV7-3
cdr3_nt: TGTGCCAGCAGCTTAAATAGCGGTAGCACAGATACGCAGTATTTT
cdr3_aa: CASSLNSGSTDTQYF

j_call: TRBJ1-6
d_call: .
clone_size: .
v_call: TRBV11-2
cdr3_nt: TGTGCCAGCAGCTTAACCTGGGGAGATGATTCACCCCTCCACTTT
cdr3_aa: CASSLTWGDDSPLHF

j_call: TRBJ2-3
d_call: TRBD1
clone_size: many
v_call: TRBV12-3/TRBV12-4
cdr3_nt: TGTGCCAGCAGTTTCGGGACAGGGCAGGTAGATACGCAGTATTTT
cdr3_aa: CASSFGTGQVDTQYF

j_call: TRBJ1-2
d_call: TRBD1
clone_size: .
v_call: TRBV20-1
cdr3_nt: TGCAGTGCTCCGCGACAGGGAATGAGGGACTACACCTTC
cdr3_aa: CSAPRQGMRDYTF

j_call: TRBJ2-5
d_call: TRBD2
clone_size: .
v_call: TRBV28
cdr3_nt: TGTGCCAGCAGTGGGGGACTAGGGGAAGAGACCCAGTACTTC
cdr3_aa: CASSGGLGEETQYF

j_call: TRBJ2-3
d_call: TRBD2
clone_size: few
v_call: TRBV12-3/TRBV12-4
cdr3_nt: TGTGCCAGCAGTTTTGCGGCGGGGGTTGGCACAGATACGCAGTATTTT
cdr3_aa: CASSFAAGVGTDTQYF

j_call: TRBJ1-6
d_call: .
clone_size: few
v_call: TRBV12-3/TRBV12-4
cdr3_nt: TGTGCCAGCAAGGACAGCACCTATAATTCACCCCTCCACTTT
cdr3_aa: CASKDSTYNSPLHF

j_call: TRBJ1-1
d_call: TRBD1
clone_size: .
v_call: TRBV30
cdr3_nt: TGTGCCTGGAGTTCCGGGACAGGGGTTCCTGAAGCTTTCTTT
cdr3_aa: CAWSSGTGVPEAFF

j_call: TRBJ2-7
d_call: .
clone_size: few
v_call: TRBV10-3
cdr3_nt: TGTGCCATCAGTGAGAGGGCGGGGGAGCAGTACTTC
cdr3_aa: CAISERAGEQYF

j_call: TRBJ2-7
d_call: .
clone_size: .
v_call: TRBV29-1
cdr3_nt: TGCAGCATCAGGACGGGAACCTACGAGCAGTACTTC
cdr3_aa: CSIRTGTYEQYF

j_call: TRBJ1-5
d_call: .
clone_size: .
v_call: TRBV6-5
cdr3_nt: TGTGCCAGCAGTTACGGCCGAGACAATCAGCCCCAGCATTTT
cdr3_aa: CASSYGRDNQPQHF

j_call: TRBJ2-2
d_call: .
clone_size: few
v_call: TRBV7-3
cdr3_nt: TGTGCCAGCAGCTTATTTGGGGGCGCGAACACCGGGGAGCTGTTTTTT
cdr3_aa: CASSLFGGANTGELFF

j_call: TRBJ2-5
d_call: TRBD2
clone_size: few
v_call: TRBV3-1
cdr3_nt: TGTGCCAGCAGCCCTTGGACTAGCGGGGAGGAGACCCAGTACTTC
cdr3_aa: CASSPWTSGEETQYF

j_call: TRBJ2-3
d_call: TRBD2
clone_size: many
v_call: TRBV7-2
cdr3_nt: TGTGCCACTAAAAGACTAGCGGGGGACAAGGATACGCAGTATTTT
cdr3_aa: CATKRLAGDKDTQYF

j_call: TRBJ2-5
d_call: .
clone_size: few
v_call: TRBV27
cdr3_nt: TGTGCCAGCAGAACGGGACGGCAAGAGACCCAGTACTTC
cdr3_aa: CASRTGRQETQYF

j_call: TRBJ1-4
d_call: .
clone_size: few
v_call: TRBV12-3/TRBV12-4
cdr3_nt: TGTGCCAGCAGTTTCGGGGGGCGCGAAGAAAAACTGTTTTTT
cdr3_aa: CASSFGGREEKLFF

j_call: TRBJ1-6
d_call: .
clone_size: many
v_call: TRBV7-2
cdr3_nt: TGTGCCAGCAGCTTAGCGCAGAATTCACCCCTCCACTTT
cdr3_aa: CASSLAQNSPLHF

j_call: TRBJ2-5
d_call: TRBD1
clone_size: many
v_call: TRBV7-2
cdr3_nt: TGTGCCAGCAGCCGCGGACAGGTTGGAGAGACCCAGTACTTC
cdr3_aa: CASSRGQVGETQYF

j_call: TRBJ2-7
d_call: .
clone_size: .
v_call: TRBV12-3/TRBV12-4
cdr3_nt: TGTGCCAGCAGTTGGGGGCCGACCTACGAGCAGTACTTC
cdr3_aa: CASSWGPTYEQYF

j_call: TRBJ1-1
d_call: .
clone_size: few
v_call: TRBV7-2
cdr3_nt: TGTGCCAGCAGTCTACACATGGGAGACACTGAAGCTTTCTTT
cdr3_aa: CASSLHMGDTEAFF

j_call: TRBJ1-2
d_call: .
clone_size: .
v_call: TRBV2
cdr3_nt: TGTGCCAGCAGTGGGACCTTCCTTCTCTATGGCTACACCTTC
cdr3_aa: CASSGTFLLYGYTF

j_call: TRBJ2-3
d_call: .
clone_size: .
v_call: TRBV9
cdr3_nt: TGTGCCAGCAGTTCACGGGGGCCAGATACGCAGTATTTT
cdr3_aa: CASSSRGPDTQYF

j_call: TRBJ2-1
d_call: .
clone_size: .
v_call: TRBV7-2
cdr3_nt: TGTGCCAGCAGCTCTGGCCTCATAGGATACAATGAGCAGTTCTTC
cdr3_aa: CASSSGLIGYNEQFF

j_call: TRBJ1-1
d_call: .
clone_size: .
v_call: TRBV4-1
cdr3_nt: TGCGCCAGCAGCCAGGTAGTAGTCACTGAAGCTTTCTTT
cdr3_aa: CASSQVVVTEAFF

j_call: TRBJ2-5
d_call: .
clone_size: few
v_call: TRBV15
cdr3_nt: TGTGCCACCAGCAGAGGACAGAAACAGACCCAGTACTTC
cdr3_aa: CATSRGQKQTQYF

j_call: TRBJ2-1
d_call: TRBD2
clone_size: .
v_call: TRBV12-3/TRBV12-4
cdr3_nt: TGTGCCAGCAGCCCTCTTCGGCAAGCGGGGGCCTCCTACAATGAGCAGTTCTTC
cdr3_aa: CASSPLRQAGASYNEQFF

j_call: TRBJ1-1
d_call: TRBD1
clone_size: .
v_call: TRBV5-5
cdr3_nt: TGTGCCAGCAGCTGGGCCGAGACAGGGGCGGCCAGCACTGAAGCTTTCTTT
cdr3_aa: CASSWAETGAASTEAFF

j_call: TRBJ2-1
d_call: .
clone_size: .
v_call: TRBV3-1
cdr3_nt: TGTGCCAGCAGCCAGGTGGGGAAAGGCTACAATGAGCAGTTCTTC
cdr3_aa: CASSQVGKGYNEQFF

j_call: TRBJ2-2
d_call: .
clone_size: few
v_call: TRBV24-1
cdr3_nt: TGTGCCACCAGTGGTGGTGGCGACGCCACCGGGGAGCTGTTTTTT
cdr3_aa: CATSGGGDATGELFF

j_call: TRBJ2-7
d_call: .
clone_size: few
v_call: TRBV28
cdr3_nt: TGTGCCAGCAGTCTTGGACCCCACTACGAGCAGTACTTC
cdr3_aa: CASSLGPHYEQYF

j_call: TRBJ2-7
d_call: .
clone_size: few
v_call: TRBV18
cdr3_nt: TGTGCCAGCTCACCGGCAGGGTTGGGCAGCTACGAGCAGTACTTC
cdr3_aa: CASSPAGLGSYEQYF

j_call: TRBJ1-2
d_call: .
clone_size: few
v_call: TRBV5-1
cdr3_nt: TGCGCCAGCAGCTTAGCCGTGTGGGGGGCGCATGGCTACACCTTC
cdr3_aa: CASSLAVWGAHGYTF

j_call: TRBJ1-1
d_call: .
clone_size: few
v_call: TRBV20-1
cdr3_nt: TGCAGTGCTAGACCCAAATTTAGGAACACTGAAGCTTTCTTT
cdr3_aa: CSARPKFRNTEAFF

j_call: TRBJ2-5
d_call: .
clone_size: .
v_call: TRBV7-9
cdr3_nt: TGTGCCAGCAGCGCTCCCCTGGGAACTCAAGAGACCCAGTACTTC
cdr3_aa: CASSAPLGTQETQYF

j_call: TRBJ1-2
d_call: .
clone_size: .
v_call: TRBV11-2
cdr3_nt: TGTGCCAGCAGCTTATGGGAGTCGAGTGGCTACACCTTC
cdr3_aa: CASSLWESSGYTF

j_call: TRBJ2-2
d_call: .
clone_size: many
v_call: TRBV3-1
cdr3_nt: TGTGCCAGCAACCCGGGACTCCAAAACACCGGGGAGCTGTTTTTT
cdr3_aa: CASNPGLQNTGELFF

j_call: TRBJ1-5
d_call: .
clone_size: many
v_call: TRBV5-1
cdr3_nt: TGCGCCAGCAGCTTGTTGGGGATAGGTCAGCCCCAGCATTTT
cdr3_aa: CASSLLGIGQPQHF

j_call: TRBJ2-3
d_call: TRBD1
clone_size: few
v_call: TRBV20-1
cdr3_nt: TGCAGTGCGGACAGGTCGGGCCCAGATACGCAGTATTTT
cdr3_aa: CSADRSGPDTQYF